The sequence of this TCR beta chain was determined in a study of long-term antiretroviral therapy in people with HIV. General study results and limits: ART adherence, viral resistance and therapy changes were not recorded. Dominating the repertoire at all time points were the clones that expanded before ART.

Every participant gave one or more pre-ART and two or more post-ART PBMC samples. A remark on this clone: Its antigen is unknown.

The run of the v3.0 immunoSEQ assay was at survey level. Data came from immunoSEQ multiplex PCR; TCRdb stores just in-frame clones and leaves some out. The table records around 40,000 clones, more than 75% of them present only once. V was trimmed by 2 bases and J by 2 bases, leaving 6 bases between them. CDR3 length: 14 residues. Germline V lookup: CDR1 SGHTA, CDR2 FQGTGA. The chain joins TRBV7-3 to TRBJ2-2; D gene unclear. Sequenced here: unsorted PBMCs, sampled 0.1 years before starting antiretroviral therapy. This sequence originates from a woman aged 50 to 60 with HIV. CDR3 sequence: CASSLDTNTGELFF. In DNA, the CDR3 is TGTGCCAGCAGCTTAGACACTAACACCGGGGAGCTGTTTTTT.